The text below deals with one T cell receptor beta chain. This record belongs to a study of blood T cell repertoires in COVID-19. Across the whole study: Samples representing acute and convalescent COVID-19 were sourced from the United States, Italy and Spain. In each case, the material was cDNA or gDNA derived from T cells, B-cell-depleted T cells, or PBMCs.

Germline CDR1 reads SGHRS; CDR2 reads YFSETQ. CDR3 length: 16 residues. Trimming took 0 bases from V and 4 from J; bases not matched to a gene: 7. Authors' data handling: Quantification of nucleated cells was approximated via reference gene primer amplification. The protocol was immunoSEQ multiplex PCR, while the TCRdb copy is restricted to in-frame clones and leaves out a portion. That table supplies the V and J calls and clone size; D and trimming were determined from the DNA. The sample records 650,000 to 800,000 clones, more than 80% being singletons. The sequence was collected from a woman aged 18-29 years with acute or convalescent COVID-19. The rearrangement joins TRBV5-1 to TRBJ2-3, with TRBD1 matching over 8 bases. Sequenced material: peripheral blood. The CDR3 spells CASSLEGSGGPDTQYF. The CDR3, as DNA: TGCGCCAGCAGCTTGGAGGGGTCAGGGGGCCCAGATACGCAGTATTTT.